This record looks at one TCR beta chain sequence and its context. These data belong to a study of blood T cell repertoires in COVID-19. Germline V gives CDR1 WNHNN, CDR2 SYGVQD (reference sequence). After removal of 4 bases from V and 10 bases from J, the junction contained 13 bases not matched to a gene. The CDR3 runs to 16 residues. Sequencing was performed with immunoSEQ multiplex PCR; in TCRdb, only in-frame clones are kept and a portion is missing. The data hold about 280,000 clones, with around 90% observed a single time. The chain recombines TRBV10-1 with TRBJ2-1, with 10 bases aligning to TRBD2. Sequences were obtained from PBMCs or T cells enriched from blood (not recorded which). This clonotype was sampled from a woman in her late teens or twenties with acute COVID-19. The CDR3 sequence: CASSGQAGGRGMEQFF. CDR3 sequence (DNA): TGCGCCAGCAGTGGACAAGCGGGAGGGCGGGGGATGGAGCAGTTCTTC.